Listed below are T cell receptor beta chains from one sample, sequenced in a study of blood T cell repertoires in COVID-19. The repertoire was sequenced with immunoSEQ multiplex PCR; TCRdb's copy has only in-frame clones and lacks some. The table records over 85,000 clones, more than 75% of them present only once. The sequencing input was peripheral blood. These receptors were collected from a human donor in a cohort sampled during active COVID-19. Both conserved end residues are part of each CDR3. The D gene is left open where the match is weak. Some rows have no size entry. The others give once, few or many, or a class for an expanded clone.

d_gene | abundance | j_gene | v_gene | CDR3nt | CDR3aa
TRBD1 | - | TRBJ2-3 | TRBV5-4 | TGTGCCAGCAGCTTGGTCTCGATCAGGGGGAGCACAGATACGCAGTATTTT | CASSLVSIRGSTDTQYF
TRBD2 | - | TRBJ2-1 | TRBV11-2 | TGTGCCAGCAGCTTAATAGCCCGACTAGCGGGAGTTCCGTTCTTC | CASSLIARLAGVPFF
- | - | TRBJ2-1 | TRBV19 | TGTGCCAGTAGCCCCGGGTGGGCTAGCGCTTACAATGAGCAGTTCTTC | CASSPGWASAYNEQFF
TRBD2 | - | TRBJ2-1 | TRBV28 | TGTGCCAGCAGCCCCCCGCTTAGCGGGAGCAAGGAGCAGTTCTTC | CASSPPLSGSKEQFF
- | - | TRBJ2-4 | TRBV19 | TGTGCCAGTAGTATGCCCCTGCCCAGGGTGACCAAAAACATTCAGTACTTC | CASSMPLPRVTKNIQYF
TRBD2 | once | TRBJ2-3 | TRBV7-9 | TGTGCCAGCAGCATAGGACTAGCAACAGATACGCAGTATTTT | CASSIGLATDTQYF
- | - | TRBJ2-3 | TRBV6-5 | TGTGCCAGCAGTTGGGGGTCGGGAGCGGGCACAGATACGCAGTATTTT | CASSWGSGAGTDTQYF
TRBD1 | - | TRBJ1-1 | TRBV7-9 | TGTGCCAGCAGCCCCCGGACAGGAGAGGGGGTACGAGCTTTCTTT | CASSPRTGEGVRAFF
TRBD2 | few | TRBJ2-1 | TRBV7-3 | TGTGCCAGCAGCTTAGGAACTAGCGGGGGATACAATGAGCAGTTCTTC | CASSLGTSGGYNEQFF
TRBD1 | - | TRBJ1-1 | TRBV4-3 | TGCGCCAGCAGCCAAGGGCGGTCAGGGGGCGCGAACACTGAAGCTTTCTTT | CASSQGRSGGANTEAFF
- | - | TRBJ1-1 | TRBV6-6 | TGTGCCAGCAGTTACCCGCAGGGGTGGGACACTGAAGCTTTCTTT | CASSYPQGWDTEAFF
- | - | TRBJ1-2 | TRBV6-6 | TGTGCCAGCAGTGCCCCTGGCAGGGAAGTAAACGGCTACACCTTC | CASSAPGREVNGYTF
- | - | TRBJ2-3 | TRBV28 | TGTGCCAGCAGCCATGGCACAGATACGCAGTATTTT | CASSHGTDTQYF
TRBD1 | - | TRBJ1-2 | TRBV27 | TGTGCCAGCAGTTTCCGGGACAGGGGACTTAACTATGGCTACACCTTC | CASSFRDRGLNYGYTF
- | once | TRBJ2-2 | TRBV5-1 | TGCGCCAGCAGCTTAGAGGGCGGGGAGCTGTTTTTT | CASSLEGGELFF
- | - | TRBJ1-1 | TRBV19 | TGTGCCAGTAGCGCTACCCCAGCAGGCTACACTGAAGCTTTCTTT | CASSATPAGYTEAFF
TRBD1 | - | TRBJ1-1 | TRBV18 | TGTGCCAGCTCACCCCCTAGGACAGGGGAAGCTTTCTTT | CASSPPRTGEAFF
- | - | TRBJ2-6 | TRBV6-5 | TGTGCCAGCAGTACACCAGTTGGGGCCAACGTCCTGACTTTC | CASSTPVGANVLTF